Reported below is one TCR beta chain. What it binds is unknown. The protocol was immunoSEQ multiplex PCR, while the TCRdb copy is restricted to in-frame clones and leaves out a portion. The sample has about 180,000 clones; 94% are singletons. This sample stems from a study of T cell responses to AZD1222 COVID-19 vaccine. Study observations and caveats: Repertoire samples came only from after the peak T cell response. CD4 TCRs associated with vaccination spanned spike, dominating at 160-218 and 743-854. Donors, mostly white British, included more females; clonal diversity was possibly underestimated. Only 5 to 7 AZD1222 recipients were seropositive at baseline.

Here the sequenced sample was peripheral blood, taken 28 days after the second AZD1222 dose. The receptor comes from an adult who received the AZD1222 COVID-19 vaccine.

CDR3 DNA sequence: TGTGCCAGCTCACCCGATCTTACCTACGAGCAGTACTTC. Translation gives CASSPDLTYEQYF. The chain has TRBV18 and TRBJ2-7; D uncertain. Germline V gene lookup returns CDR1 KGHSH and CDR2 LQKENI. The CDR3 length is 13 residues. V was pared by 3 bases and J by 2 bases, with 8 bases between.